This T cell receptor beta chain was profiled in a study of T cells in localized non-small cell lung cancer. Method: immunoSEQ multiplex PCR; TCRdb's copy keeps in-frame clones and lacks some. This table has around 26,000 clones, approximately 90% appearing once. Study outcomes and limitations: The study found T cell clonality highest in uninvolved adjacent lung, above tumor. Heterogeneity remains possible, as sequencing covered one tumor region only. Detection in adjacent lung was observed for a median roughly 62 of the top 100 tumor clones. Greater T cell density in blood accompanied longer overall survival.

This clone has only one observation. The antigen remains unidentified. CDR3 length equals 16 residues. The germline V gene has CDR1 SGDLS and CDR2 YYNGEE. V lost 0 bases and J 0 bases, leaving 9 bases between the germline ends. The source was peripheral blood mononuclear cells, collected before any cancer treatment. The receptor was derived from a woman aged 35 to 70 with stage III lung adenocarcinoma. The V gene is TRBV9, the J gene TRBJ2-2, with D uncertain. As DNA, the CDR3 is TGTGCCAGCAGCGTAGACTCCGACTCGAACACCGGGGAGCTGTTTTTT. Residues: CASSVDSDSNTGELFF.